This TCR beta chain appears in the sequencing data of a study of blood T cell repertoires in COVID-19. V shed 2 bases and J 4 bases; nucleotides not matched to a gene: 5. The V gene's germline CDR1 is MNHEY and CDR2 SVGAGI. This CDR3 is 15 amino acids long. Using immunoSEQ multiplex PCR, the repertoire was profiled, and TCRdb retains in-frame clones only, with some absent. The table lists around 250,000 clones, just under 90% of them singletons. Sequenced input: PBMCs or T cells enriched from blood (not recorded which). The gene calls are TRBV6-5 and TRBJ1-5; 7 bases align to TRBD1. The receptor's source is a man aged 50 to 59 who had been exposed to COVID-19. CDR3 bases: TGTGCCAGCAGTTACAGGGGGACAGCAAATCAGCCCCAGCATTTT. This gives the protein CASSYRGTANQPQHF.